The clone carrying this T cell receptor beta chain was seen at least ten times. Antigen: not known. MiXCR, applied by TCRdb to the RT-PCR reads, yields one record per CDR3 protein. The sample records about 580,000 distinct CDR3 sequences, 13% to 15% being singletons. This record comes from a study of response to subunit inactivated influenza vaccine. Study conclusions and caveats: Authors suggested that a seasonal influenza vaccination recruits few new T cells each time.

V dropped 3 bases and J dropped 4; count of bases not matched to a gene: 3. This CDR3 spans 13 amino acids. CDR1 and CDR2 (germline): SGHRS, YFSETQ. The chain has TRBV5-1 and TRBJ2-7; 8 positions match TRBD2. This clonotype originated in a man in his fifties who received an inactivated influenza vaccine. Specimen: PBMCs from blood, collected 11 to 12 days after vaccination. CDR3: CASSSTSDYEQYF. The CDR3 nucleotides are TGCGCCAGCAGCTCGACTAGCGATTACGAGCAGTACTTC.